Presented here are 18 T cell receptor beta chains from one specimen sequenced in a study of T cells after yellow fever vaccination. TCRdb re-called the 5' RACE reads through MiXCR, storing one row per CDR3 protein. The sample holds a few hundred thousand distinct CDR3 sequences, 6.2% seen once. Sequences were derived from PBMCs, sampled 5 days after the yellow fever booster vaccination. The receptors come from a young man who received the YFV17D yellow fever vaccine.

This clonotype was counted a few times. The chain recombines TRBV20-1 with TRBJ1-6; 7 bases are shared with TRBD1. Trimming took 3 bases from V and 5 from J; bases not matched to a gene: 7. The length of the CDR3 is 15 residues. Germline V gene lookup returns CDR1 DFQATT and CDR2 SNEGSKA (reference sequence). The CDR3 here is CSASIDRADNSPLHF. The CDR3, as DNA: TGCAGTGCTAGTATAGACAGGGCCGATAATTCACCCCTCCACTTT.

The rearrangement links TRBV6-5 to TRBJ2-1; a possible D gene is TRBD2 (6 bases). Germline CDR1 reads MNHEY; CDR2 reads SVGAGI. CDR3 size: 15 residues. Trimming removed 2 bases from V and 3 bases from J, with 11 bases in between. CDR3 nucleotides: TGTGCCAGCAGTTACGTGTCGGGAGACTACAATGAGCAGTTCTTC. Protein product: CASSYVSGDYNEQFF.

The gene calls are TRBV6-6 and TRBJ2-7, with no clear D. Germline-derived CDR1 and CDR2 are MNHNY and SVGAGI (reference sequence). Trimming took off 0 bases at V and 6 bases at J, with 6 bases between the two ends. The CDR3 has 12 residues. CDR3 in DNA: TGTGCCAGCAGTTACTCGATCACCGAGCAGTACTTC. This sequence encodes CASSYSITEQYF.

This clonotype showed up just a few times. The chain carries TRBV19 and TRBJ2-5, with D perhaps TRBD2 (6 bases). Germline CDR1 reads LNHDA; CDR2 reads SQIVND (reference sequence). The V gene lost 2 bases and the J gene lost 2 bases, with 12 bases spanning the gap. CDR3 length: 15 residues. The CDR3 loop reads CASSINPGTQETQYF. The CDR3 coding sequence is TGTGCCAGTAGTATAAACCCCGGGACTCAAGAGACCCAGTACTTC.

In this sample, this clonotype turned up many times. The chain has TRBV9 and TRBJ2-1; the match to TRBD2 covers 13 bases. CDR1 SGDLS and CDR2 YYNGEE come from the germline V gene. The CDR3 spans 17 residues. Unmatched junction bases numbered 5, after V lost 4 bases and J lost 1 base. The chain's CDR3 is CASSRTSGRGSYNEQFF. CDR3 in DNA: TGTGCCAGCAGCCGGACTAGCGGGAGAGGGTCCTACAATGAGCAGTTCTTC.

This clonotype appeared many times. DNA of the CDR3: TGCGCCAGCAGCTTGGAAGGGCAGCTTACAGATACGCAGTATTTT. Translation gives CASSLEGQLTDTQYF. V gene TRBV5-1 combines with J gene TRBJ2-3, with D unclear. V was cut by 0 bases and J by 3 bases, with 11 bases left in between. From germline, CDR1 is SGHRS and CDR2 YFSETQ. The CDR3 runs 15 residues.

The chain joins TRBV6-2 or TRBV6-3 to TRBJ2-1, with TRBD2 identical over 11 bases. This CDR3 region has 15 residues. Germline CDR1 MNHEY, CDR2 SVGEGT. Trimming cost V 6 bases and J 6 bases; bases outside gene matches: 7. CDR3 coding DNA: TGTGCCAGCAGGGTAGCGGGAGGGCCGATCAATGAGCAGTTCTTC. Translation gives CASRVAGGPINEQFF.

The rearrangement links TRBV5-8 to TRBJ2-4; TRBD1 aligns across 8 bases. The CDR3 totals 15 residues. Losses at the gene ends were 1 base for V and 9 bases for J; bases not matched to a gene: 9. CDR1 is SGHTS and CDR2 is YDEGEE in the germline V gene. CDR3 sequence (DNA): TGTGCCAGCAGCTTGTTGGACAGGGATGTGGTCATTCAGTACTTC. This codes for CASSLLDRDVVIQYF.

This clonotype was seen at least ten times. V and J are TRBV20-1 and TRBJ2-1; either TRBD1 or TRBD2 may fit D (6 bases each). Looked up from germline, CDR1 is DFQATT and CDR2 is SNEGSKA (reference sequence). V was shortened by 6 bases and J by 3 bases, with 24 bases between the two germline ends. CDR3 length: 17 residues. CDR3 amino acids: CSAPVPGHRRGYNEQFF. CDR3 nucleotide sequence: TGCAGTGCGCCTGTCCCGGGACATCGGCGGGGCTACAATGAGCAGTTCTTC.

There are many counts of this clonotype. The chain carries TRBV4-3 and TRBJ2-7; 9 bases are shared with TRBD2. The CDR3 extends over 15 amino acids. CDR1 is LGHNA and CDR2 is YSLEER in the germline V gene. V gave up 2 bases and J gave up 5 bases; unmatched junction bases: 7. CDR3 nucleotides: TGCGCCAGCAGCCAACTTAGCGGGGGAGACCACGAGCAGTACTTC. Translating gives CASSQLSGGDHEQYF.

The rearrangement links TRBV14 to TRBJ2-2, with D uncertain. This CDR3 has 12 residues. Trimming cost V 4 bases and J 6 bases, with 6 bases left between them. Germline CDR1 SGHDN, CDR2 FVKESK. CDR3 sequence: CASSPIAGELFF. As DNA, the CDR3 is TGTGCCAGCAGCCCCATTGCCGGGGAGCTGTTTTTT.

A remark on this clonotype: The junction and the germline gene differ at one end; a read error may be behind it. The chain carries TRBV29-1 and TRBJ1-1, with 8 positions matching TRBD1. The germline CDR1 and CDR2 sequences are SQVTM and ANQGSEA. CDR3 length: 15 residues. The CDR3 coding sequence is TGCAGCGTCGAAGACAGGGGATCATTTAGCACTGAAGCTTTCTTT. Amino acid sequence: CSVEDRGSFSTEAFF.

The genes are TRBV20-1 and TRBJ2-3; D not resolved. Germline V gene lookup returns CDR1 DFQATT and CDR2 SNEGSKA (reference sequence). The CDR3 sequence is 13 residues long. V dropped 1 base and J dropped 2 bases, with 7 bases sitting between them. The CDR3 region has the DNA TGCAGTGCTAGAGTCACTATCACAGATACGCAGTATTTT. It codes for CSARVTITDTQYF.

This clonotype was counted at least ten times. The chain carries TRBV6-5 and TRBJ1-2; TRBD1 might be the D (6 bases). CDR1 and CDR2 (germline): MNHEY, SVGAGI. With 5 bases removed from V and 8 bases from J, the gap between germline ends came to 12 bases. The CDR3 has 12 amino acids. CDR3 DNA sequence: TGTGCCAGCAGTGGGACACGTGGGGGCTACACCTTC. It is translated as CASSGTRGGYTF.

DNA of the CDR3: TGCGCCAGCAGCTTGGAGCTTGGCCAGTGGGGTGGCATTCAGTACTTC. Protein: CASSLELGQWGGIQYF. The J gene is TRBJ2-4, the V gene TRBV5-1; D unresolved. The CDR3 spans 16 residues. The germline CDR1 and CDR2 sequences are SGHRS and YFSETQ. The V gene lost 0 bases and the J gene lost 9 bases, with 19 bases spanning the gap.

This clonotype was seen a few times. V and J are TRBV6-5 and TRBJ2-2, with a weak D call TRBD2 (5 bases). The germline V gene has CDR1 MNHEY and CDR2 SVGAGI. Trimming cost V 2 bases and J 2 bases, with 6 bases left between them. The CDR3 is 14 amino acids. CDR3 bases: TGTGCCAGCAGTTACCCTAGCAACACCGGGGAGCTGTTTTTT. Protein: CASSYPSNTGELFF.

The chain couples TRBV18 to TRBJ2-7; 10 bases line up with TRBD1. The V gene end was trimmed by 6 bases and the J gene end by 5 bases; junction bases not matched to a gene: 7. CDR3 length: 14 residues. Per the germline V gene, CDR1 is KGHSH and CDR2 is LQKENI. The CDR3 protein is CASSGTGANNEQYF. CDR3 in DNA: TGTGCCAGCTCCGGGACAGGGGCTAACAACGAGCAGTACTTC.

This chain links TRBV28 with TRBJ2-1, with D unclear. CDR1 and CDR2 (germline): MDHEN, SYDVKM. V gave up 2 bases and J gave up 8 bases, with 7 bases separating them. CDR3 length: 12 amino acids. CDR3 sequence: CASSLSLDEQFF. In DNA, the CDR3 is TGTGCCAGCAGTTTAAGCCTGGATGAGCAGTTCTTC. Combining the CDR3 with reference TRBV28 and TRBJ2-1 gives the whole variable domain DVKVTQSSRYLVKRTGEKVFLECVQDMDHENMFWYRQDPGLGLRLIYFSYDVKMKEKGDIPEGYSVSREKKERFSLILESASTNQTSMYLCASSLSLDEQFFGPGTRLTVL.